This T cell receptor beta chain was identified during a study of beta chain features in type 1 diabetes. As every portion of the isolated RNA was reverse transcribed, the sequencing read expressed TCRB transcripts. Clones were sequenced by immunoSEQ multiplex PCR, and TCRdb holds only the in-frame ones, with some missing. Among around 400,000 clones listed, roughly 15% were seen once. V lost 1 base and J 3 bases, leaving 10 bases between the germline ends. The CDR3 contains 14 residues. The germline V gene encodes CDR1 SGHVS and CDR2 FQNEAQ. The chain recombines TRBV7-8 with TRBJ2-7; maybe TRBD1 (5 bases). The clonotype originates from a woman aged 18 to 35 in good health. The sample was naive CD4+ T cells from blood. In DNA form, the CDR3 reads TGTGCCAGCAGCTTAGGGACACCCGTCTACGAGCAGTACTTC. This gives the protein CASSLGTPVYEQYF.